This entry lists 12 T cell receptor beta chains sequenced from one sample in a study of graft-versus-host responses after intestinal transplantation. The protocol was immunoSEQ multiplex PCR, while the TCRdb copy is restricted to in-frame clones and leaves out a portion. The sample has roughly 93,000 clones; 80% to 95% are singletons. Their specific antigens are unknown. Sequencing used unstimulated CD8+ T cells sorted from spleen or lymph node cells, obtained before transplant. The receptors were gathered from a human donor who was the organ donor for an intestinal transplant.

The chain has TRBV9 and TRBJ2-3; a weak D match, TRBD2 (7 bases). V lost 4 bases and J 4 bases, leaving 13 bases between the germline ends. This CDR3 has 14 residues. CDR1 SGDLS and CDR2 YYNGEE come from the germline V gene. CDR3 bases: TGTGCCAGCAGCCCAGGGAGGGGGGCAGATACGCAGTATTTT. Its protein is CASSPGRGADTQYF.

The chain is built from TRBV19 and TRBJ1-3, with unresolved D. The CDR3 sequence is 14 residues long. Germline V gives CDR1 LNHDA, CDR2 SQIVND (reference sequence). With 5 bases removed from V and 0 bases from J, the gap between germline ends came to 8 bases. CDR3 region: CASSRTYSGNTIYF. The DNA for the CDR3 is TGTGCCAGTAGTCGGACTTACTCTGGAAACACCATATATTTT.

The V gene is TRBV2, the J gene TRBJ1-1; 8 bases agree with TRBD1. This CDR3 has 13 residues. The ends lost 11 bases at V and 6 bases at J; junction bases unmatched: 11. Germline CDR1 SNHLY, CDR2 FYNNEI. The CDR3 sequence: CAHRGTGGPEAFF. Here the CDR3 DNA reads TGTGCCCACAGGGGGACAGGCGGACCTGAAGCTTTCTTT.

The chain is built from TRBV5-1 and TRBJ1-2; 7 positions match TRBD1. V trimming: 4 bases; J trimming: 2 bases; junction bases outside the gene matches: 5. CDR3 length equals 14 residues. From germline, CDR1 is SGHRS and CDR2 YFSETQ. The CDR3, as DNA: TGCGCCAGCAGCCCCACAGGGGCCAACTATGGCTACACCTTC. Translation gives CASSPTGANYGYTF.

The V call is TRBV19, the J call TRBJ2-5, with 14 bases matching TRBD2. With 3 bases clipped from V and 5 bases from J, the junction kept 5 bases outside the gene matches. The germline V gene encodes CDR1 LNHDA and CDR2 SQIVND (reference sequence). The CDR3 spans 16 residues. The DNA for the CDR3 is TGTGCCAGTAGTATTGGACTAGCGGGGGGTCACGAGACCCAGTACTTC. It yields the protein CASSIGLAGGHETQYF.

The chain carries TRBV4-2 and TRBJ1-1; tentatively, D is TRBD1 (5 bases). The CDR3 is 15 amino acids. Trimming stripped 0 bases from V and 5 bases from J, with 13 bases between. CDR1 is LGHNA, CDR2 YNFKEQ, per germline. The CDR3 reads CASSQEPGVWTEAFF. CDR3 bases: TGTGCCAGCAGCCAAGAACCGGGGGTGTGGACTGAAGCTTTCTTT.

The chain is built from TRBV19 and TRBJ2-7, with TRBD1 matching 7 bases. CDR3 length: 14 residues. Germline V lookup: CDR1 LNHDA, CDR2 SQIVND (reference sequence). Losses at the gene ends were 9 bases for V and 4 bases for J; bases not matched to a gene: 12. The CDR3 region is CASGDRARGYEQYF. Here the CDR3 DNA reads TGTGCCAGCGGCGACAGGGCCCGTGGGTACGAGCAGTACTTC.

This clone has only one observation. The chain carries TRBV7-2 and TRBJ2-3, with 11 positions matching TRBD2. Per germline, CDR1 SGHTA and CDR2 FQGNSA. Losses at the gene ends were 1 base for V and 5 bases for J; bases not matched to a gene: 8. CDR3 length: 17 amino acids. The CDR3 is CASSLGVSGGARDTQYF. CDR3 nucleotides: TGTGCCAGCAGCTTAGGGGTTAGCGGGGGGGCAAGAGATACGCAGTATTTT.

In DNA, the CDR3 is TGTGCCAGCAGGAGGGAGGGGCAAGAGACCCAGTACTTC. Protein: CASRREGQETQYF. The chain joins TRBV2 to TRBJ2-5; 7 bases line up with TRBD2. CDR3 length: 13 amino acids. V was clipped by 6 bases and J by 2 bases; unmatched bases: 3. Germline values: CDR1 SNHLY, CDR2 FYNNEI.

The CDR3 DNA reads TGCAGCGTTGAAGGACAGAATTACGAGCAGTACTTC. Amino acids: CSVEGQNYEQYF. V is TRBV29-1 and J is TRBJ2-7; tentatively, D is TRBD1 (5 bases). The CDR3 totals 12 residues. Germline CDR1 SQVTM, CDR2 ANQGSEA. The ends were cut back, 1 base at V and 4 bases at J, with 8 bases in the middle.

Notes on this clone: The sample carries other DNA sequences with the same CDR3. The rearrangement joins TRBV9 to TRBJ2-3, with 8 bases matching TRBD2. CDR3 length: 17 amino acids. The junction had 10 bases not matched to a gene; V was cut back by 4 bases and J by 0 bases. The V gene's germline CDR1 is SGDLS and CDR2 YYNGEE. This chain's CDR3 is CASSPRPGLASTDTQYF. CDR3 DNA sequence: TGTGCCAGCAGCCCTCGACCCGGACTAGCTAGCACAGATACGCAGTATTTT.

The rearrangement joins TRBV6-4 to TRBJ2-3; 8 bases are a match to TRBD2. The J segment lost 4 bases and the V segment lost 3 bases, leaving 3 bases of the junction unmatched. Germline V gene lookup returns CDR1 MRHNA and CDR2 SNTAGT. The CDR3 runs 14 residues. The CDR3 protein is CASSDSGDPDTQYF. The CDR3 DNA is TGTGCCAGCAGTGATAGCGGGGATCCAGATACGCAGTATTTT.